This T cell receptor beta chain was recorded in a study of regulatory T cells in long-lasting Graves disease. Study conclusions and caveats: Small sample size may have lowered accuracy.

Stated time point: newly diagnosed GD, antithyroid drugs for less than 3 months. The TCR library used RNA extracted from PBMCs. Investigators report Graves' disease was diagnosed under American Thyroid Association guidelines. Of note for this clonotype: The antigen is unknown. This may arise from a read error, as a much more abundant clone is one base away. The conserved phenylalanine or tryptophan is not found at the CDR3 terminus, so this likely reflects a read error.

Through Arm-PCR of CDR3 regions and iRepertoire HTBI primers, TCR beta libraries were built. MiXCR, run by TCRdb on the multiplex PCR reads, gives a single entry per CDR3 protein. The sample includes 250,000 to 400,000 distinct CDR3 sequences, 15% to 20% of them seen just once. J lost 3 bases, V lost 5 bases, and 14 bases had no gene match. The CDR3 runs 17 residues. CDR1 is SNHLY, CDR2 FYNNEI, per germline. The chain couples TRBV2 to TRBJ2-7, with 9 bases that match TRBD1. The receptor's source is a female donor with Graves disease. Source: peripheral blood mononuclear cells (PBMCs), taken at new diagnosis, from a patient treated with antithyroid drugs. This chain's CDR3 is CASSYFLGGGQGYEQYL. As DNA, the CDR3 is TGTGCCAGCAGTTACTTTCTTGGCGGGGGACAGGGCTACGAGCAGTACCTC.